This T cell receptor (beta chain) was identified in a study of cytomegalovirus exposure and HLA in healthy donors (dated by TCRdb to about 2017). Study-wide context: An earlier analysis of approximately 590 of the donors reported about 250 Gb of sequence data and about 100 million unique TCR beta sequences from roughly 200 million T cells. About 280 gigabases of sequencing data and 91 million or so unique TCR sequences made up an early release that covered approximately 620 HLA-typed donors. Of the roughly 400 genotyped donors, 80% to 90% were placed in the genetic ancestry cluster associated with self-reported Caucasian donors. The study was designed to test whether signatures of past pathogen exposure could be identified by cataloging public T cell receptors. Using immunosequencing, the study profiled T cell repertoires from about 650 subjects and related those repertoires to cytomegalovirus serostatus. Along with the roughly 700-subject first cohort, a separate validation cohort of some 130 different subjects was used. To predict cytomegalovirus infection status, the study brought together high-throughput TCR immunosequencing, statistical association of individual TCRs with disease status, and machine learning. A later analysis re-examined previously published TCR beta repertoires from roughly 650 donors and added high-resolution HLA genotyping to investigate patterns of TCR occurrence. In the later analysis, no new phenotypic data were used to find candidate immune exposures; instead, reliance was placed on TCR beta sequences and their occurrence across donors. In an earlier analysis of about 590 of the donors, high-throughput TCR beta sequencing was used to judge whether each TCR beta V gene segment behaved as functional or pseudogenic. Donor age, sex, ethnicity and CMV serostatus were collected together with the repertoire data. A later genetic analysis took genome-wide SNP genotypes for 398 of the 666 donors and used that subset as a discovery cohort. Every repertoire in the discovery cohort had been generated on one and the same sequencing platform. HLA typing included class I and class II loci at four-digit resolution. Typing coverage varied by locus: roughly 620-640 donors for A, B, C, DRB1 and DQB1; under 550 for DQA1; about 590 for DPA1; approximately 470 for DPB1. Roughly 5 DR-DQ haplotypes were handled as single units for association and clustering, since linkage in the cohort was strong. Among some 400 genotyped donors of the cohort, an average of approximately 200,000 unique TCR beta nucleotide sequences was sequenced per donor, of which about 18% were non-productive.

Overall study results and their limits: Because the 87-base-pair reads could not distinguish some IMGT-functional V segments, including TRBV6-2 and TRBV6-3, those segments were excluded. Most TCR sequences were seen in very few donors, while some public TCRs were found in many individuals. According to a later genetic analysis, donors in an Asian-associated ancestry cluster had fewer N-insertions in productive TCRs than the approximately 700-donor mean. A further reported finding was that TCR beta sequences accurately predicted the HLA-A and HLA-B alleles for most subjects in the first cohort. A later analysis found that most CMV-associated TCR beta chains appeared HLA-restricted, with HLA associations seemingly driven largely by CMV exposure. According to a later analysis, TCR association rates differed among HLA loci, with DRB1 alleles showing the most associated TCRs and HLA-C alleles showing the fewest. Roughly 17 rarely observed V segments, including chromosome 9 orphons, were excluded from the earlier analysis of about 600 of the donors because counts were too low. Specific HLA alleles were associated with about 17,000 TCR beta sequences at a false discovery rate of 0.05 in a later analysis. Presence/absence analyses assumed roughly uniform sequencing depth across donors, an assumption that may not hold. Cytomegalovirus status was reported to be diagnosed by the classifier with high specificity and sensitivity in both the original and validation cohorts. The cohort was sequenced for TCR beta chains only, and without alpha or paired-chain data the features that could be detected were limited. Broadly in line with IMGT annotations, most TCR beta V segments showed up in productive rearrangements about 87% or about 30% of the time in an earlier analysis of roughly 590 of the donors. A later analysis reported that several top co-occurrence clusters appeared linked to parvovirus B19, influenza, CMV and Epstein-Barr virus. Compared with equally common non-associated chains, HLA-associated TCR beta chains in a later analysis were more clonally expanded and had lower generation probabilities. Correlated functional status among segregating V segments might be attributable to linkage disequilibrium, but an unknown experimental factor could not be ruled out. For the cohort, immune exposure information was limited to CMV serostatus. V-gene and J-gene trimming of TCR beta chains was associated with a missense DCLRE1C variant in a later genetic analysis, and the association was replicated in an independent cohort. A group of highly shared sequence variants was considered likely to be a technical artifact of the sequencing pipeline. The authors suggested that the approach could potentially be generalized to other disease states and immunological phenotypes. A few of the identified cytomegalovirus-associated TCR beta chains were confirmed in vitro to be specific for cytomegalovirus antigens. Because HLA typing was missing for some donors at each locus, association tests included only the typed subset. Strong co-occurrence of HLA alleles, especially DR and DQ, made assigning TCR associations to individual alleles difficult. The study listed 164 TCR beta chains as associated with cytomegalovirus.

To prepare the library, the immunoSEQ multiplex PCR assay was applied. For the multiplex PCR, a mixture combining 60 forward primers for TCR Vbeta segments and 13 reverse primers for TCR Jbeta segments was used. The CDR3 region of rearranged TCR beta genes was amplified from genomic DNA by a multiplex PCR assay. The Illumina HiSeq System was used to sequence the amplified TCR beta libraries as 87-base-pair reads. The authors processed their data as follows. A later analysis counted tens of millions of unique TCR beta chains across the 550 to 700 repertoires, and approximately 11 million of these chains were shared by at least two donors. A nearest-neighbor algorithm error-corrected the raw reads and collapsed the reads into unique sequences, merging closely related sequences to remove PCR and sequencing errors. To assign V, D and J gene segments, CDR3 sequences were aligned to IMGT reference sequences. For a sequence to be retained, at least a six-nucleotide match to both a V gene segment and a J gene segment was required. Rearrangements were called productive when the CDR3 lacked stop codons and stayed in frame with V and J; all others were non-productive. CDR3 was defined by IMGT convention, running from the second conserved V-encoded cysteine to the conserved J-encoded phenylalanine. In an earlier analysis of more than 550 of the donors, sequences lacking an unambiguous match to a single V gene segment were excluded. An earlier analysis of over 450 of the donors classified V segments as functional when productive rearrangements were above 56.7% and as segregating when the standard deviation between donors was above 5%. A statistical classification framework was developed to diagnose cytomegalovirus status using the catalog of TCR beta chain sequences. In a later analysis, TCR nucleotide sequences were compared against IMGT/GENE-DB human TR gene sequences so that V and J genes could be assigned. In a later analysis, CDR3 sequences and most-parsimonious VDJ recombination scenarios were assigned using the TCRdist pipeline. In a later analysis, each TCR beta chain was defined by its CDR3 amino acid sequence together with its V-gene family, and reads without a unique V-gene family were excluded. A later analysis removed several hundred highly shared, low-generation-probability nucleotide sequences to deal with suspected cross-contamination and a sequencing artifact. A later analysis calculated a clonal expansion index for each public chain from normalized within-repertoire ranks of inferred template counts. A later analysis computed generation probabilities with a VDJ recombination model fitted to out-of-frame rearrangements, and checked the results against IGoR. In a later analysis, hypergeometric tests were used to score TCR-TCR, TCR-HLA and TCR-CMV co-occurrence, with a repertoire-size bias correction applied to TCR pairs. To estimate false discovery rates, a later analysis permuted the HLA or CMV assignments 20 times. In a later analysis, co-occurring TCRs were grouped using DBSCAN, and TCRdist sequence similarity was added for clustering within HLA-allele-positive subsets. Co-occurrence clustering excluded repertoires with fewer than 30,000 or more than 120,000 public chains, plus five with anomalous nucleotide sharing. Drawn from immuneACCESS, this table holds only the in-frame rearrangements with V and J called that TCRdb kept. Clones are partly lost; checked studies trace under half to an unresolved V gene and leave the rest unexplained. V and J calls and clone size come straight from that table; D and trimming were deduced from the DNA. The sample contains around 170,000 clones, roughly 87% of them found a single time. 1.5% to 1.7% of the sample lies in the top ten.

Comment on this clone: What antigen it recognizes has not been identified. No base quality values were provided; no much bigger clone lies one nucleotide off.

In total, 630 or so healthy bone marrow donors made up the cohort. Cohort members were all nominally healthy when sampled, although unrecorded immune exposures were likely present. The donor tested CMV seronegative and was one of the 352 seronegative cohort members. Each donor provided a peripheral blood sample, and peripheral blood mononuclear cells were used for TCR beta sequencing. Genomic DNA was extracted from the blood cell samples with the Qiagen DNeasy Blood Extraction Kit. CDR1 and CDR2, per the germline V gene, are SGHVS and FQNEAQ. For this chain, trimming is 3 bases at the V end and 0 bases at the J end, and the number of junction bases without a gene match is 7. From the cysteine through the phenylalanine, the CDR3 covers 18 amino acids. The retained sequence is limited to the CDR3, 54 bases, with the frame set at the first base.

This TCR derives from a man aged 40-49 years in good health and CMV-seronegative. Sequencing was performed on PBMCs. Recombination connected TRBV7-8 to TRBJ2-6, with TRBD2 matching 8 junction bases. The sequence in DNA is TGTGCCAGCAGCTTGGTGGGACTAGACCTCTCTGGGGCCAACGTCCTGACTTTC. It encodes CASSLVGLDLSGANVLTF.